This T cell receptor beta chain stems from a study of shared clonotypes between healthy human individuals. Broader study findings: Deeper or shallower sequencing was expected to change how clonotypes are shared among donors. The researchers took only blood, and tissue repertoires probably look different.

Of note for this clone: No antigen is known for it.

Per the original data handling: ImmunoSEQ junction-only sequences lacked quality scores, so their filtering differed. Sequencing used immunoSEQ multiplex PCR; TCRdb keeps in-frame clones, though not all of them. The V and J calls and clone size come from that table; D and trimming were worked out from the DNA. The table has about 1.1 million clones, around three quarters seen once. Trimming cost V 5 bases and J 5 bases, with 15 bases left between them. The germline V gene has CDR1 MDHEN and CDR2 SYDVKM. The CDR3 consists of 14 residues. The receptor was derived from a young man in good health. Some clones in this sample may be carry-over from other donors' samples. The gene calls are TRBV28 and TRBJ1-1; the D gene is possibly TRBD1 (6 bases). The sample taken for sequencing was memory CD4+ T cells from PBMCs. As to subset: CD45RA-negative fraction. The CDR3 region is CASSATGLMTEAFF. The CDR3, as DNA: TGTGCCAGCAGTGCGACAGGTCTGATGACTGAAGCTTTCTTT. Full variable domain (remainder filled in from reference TRBV28 and TRBJ1-1): DVKVTQSSRYLVKRTGEKVFLECVQDMDHENMFWYRQDPGLGLRLIYFSYDVKMKEKGDIPEGYSVSREKKERFSLILESASTNQTSMYLCASSATGLMTEAFFGQGTRLTVV.